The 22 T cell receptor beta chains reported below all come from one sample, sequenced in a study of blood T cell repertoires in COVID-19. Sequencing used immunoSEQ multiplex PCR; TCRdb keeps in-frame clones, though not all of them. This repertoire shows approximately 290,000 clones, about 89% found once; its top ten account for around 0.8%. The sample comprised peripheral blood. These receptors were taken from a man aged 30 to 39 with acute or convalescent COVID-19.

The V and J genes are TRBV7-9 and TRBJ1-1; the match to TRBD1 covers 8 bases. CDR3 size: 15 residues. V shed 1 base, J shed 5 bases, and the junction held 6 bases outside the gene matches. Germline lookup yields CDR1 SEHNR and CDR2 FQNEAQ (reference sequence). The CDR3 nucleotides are TGTGCCAGCAGCTTAGGGCAGGGGGCTGCGACTGAAGCTTTCTTT. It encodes CASSLGQGAATEAFF.

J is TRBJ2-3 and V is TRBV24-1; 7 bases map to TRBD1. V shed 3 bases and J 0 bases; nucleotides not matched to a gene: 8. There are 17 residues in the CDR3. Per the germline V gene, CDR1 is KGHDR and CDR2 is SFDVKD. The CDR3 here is CATSDPFRGYSTDTQYF. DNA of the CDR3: TGTGCCACCAGTGATCCATTCAGGGGGTACAGCACAGATACGCAGTATTTT.

CDR3 sequence: CASSLAGQGLEKLFF. Written as DNA, the CDR3 is TGCGCCAGCAGCTTGGCCGGACAGGGTTTAGAAAAACTGTTTTTT. The chain uses TRBV5-1 and TRBJ1-4; 8 nucleotides match TRBD1. The germline gives CDR1 SGHRS, CDR2 YFSETQ. Trimming took 0 bases from V and 8 from J; bases not matched to a gene: 6. CDR3 length equals 15 residues.

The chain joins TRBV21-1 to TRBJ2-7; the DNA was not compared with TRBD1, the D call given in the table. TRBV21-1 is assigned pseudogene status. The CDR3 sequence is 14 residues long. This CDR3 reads CASSTGTPTYEQYF. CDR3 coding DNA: TGTGCCAGCAGTACCGGGACACCGACGTACGAGCAGTACTTC.

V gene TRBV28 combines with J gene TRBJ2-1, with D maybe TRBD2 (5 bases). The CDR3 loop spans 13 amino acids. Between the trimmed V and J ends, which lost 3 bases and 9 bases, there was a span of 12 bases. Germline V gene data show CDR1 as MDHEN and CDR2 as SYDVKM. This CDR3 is CASSFGLAVEQFF. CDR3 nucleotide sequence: TGTGCCAGCAGTTTCGGCCTAGCAGTTGAGCAGTTCTTC.

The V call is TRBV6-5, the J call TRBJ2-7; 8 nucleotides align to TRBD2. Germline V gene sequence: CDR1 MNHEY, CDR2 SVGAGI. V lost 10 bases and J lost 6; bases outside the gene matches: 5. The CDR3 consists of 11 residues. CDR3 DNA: TGTGCCACCATTAGCGGGGCCGAGCAGTACTTC. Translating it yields CATISGAEQYF.

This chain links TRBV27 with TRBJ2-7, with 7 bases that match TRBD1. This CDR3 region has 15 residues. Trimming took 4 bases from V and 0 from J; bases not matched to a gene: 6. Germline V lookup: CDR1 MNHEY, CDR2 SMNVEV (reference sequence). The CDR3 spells CASSWGRDSSYEQYF. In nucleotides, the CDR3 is TGTGCCAGCAGTTGGGGCCGGGACAGCTCCTACGAGCAGTACTTC.

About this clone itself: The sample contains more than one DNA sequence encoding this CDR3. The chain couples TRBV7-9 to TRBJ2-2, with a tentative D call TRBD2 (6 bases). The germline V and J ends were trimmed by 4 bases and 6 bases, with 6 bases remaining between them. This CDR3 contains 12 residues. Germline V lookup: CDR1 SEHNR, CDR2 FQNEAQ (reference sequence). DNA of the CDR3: TGTGCCAGCAGCTGGGGGGCCGGGGAGCTGTTTTTT. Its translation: CASSWGAGELFF.

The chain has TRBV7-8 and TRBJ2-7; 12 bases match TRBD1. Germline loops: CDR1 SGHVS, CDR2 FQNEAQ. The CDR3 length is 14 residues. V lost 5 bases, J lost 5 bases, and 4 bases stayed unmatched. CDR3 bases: TGTGCCAGCAGCCTGGGACAGGGGGCGAACGAGCAGTACTTC. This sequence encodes CASSLGQGANEQYF.

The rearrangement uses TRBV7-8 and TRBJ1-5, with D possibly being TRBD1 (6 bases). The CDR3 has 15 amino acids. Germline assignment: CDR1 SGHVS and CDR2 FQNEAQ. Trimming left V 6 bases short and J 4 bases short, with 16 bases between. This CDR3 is CASSLPGGPNQPQHF. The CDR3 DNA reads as TGTGCCAGCAGTCTACCCGGGGGGCCGAATCAGCCCCAGCATTTT. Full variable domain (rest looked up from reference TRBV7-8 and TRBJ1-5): GAGVSQSPRYKVAKRGQDVALRCDPISGHVSLFWYQQALGQGPEFLTYFQNEAQLDKSGLPSDRFFAERPEGSVSTLKIQRTQQEDSAVYLCASSLPGGPNQPQHFGDGTRLSIL.

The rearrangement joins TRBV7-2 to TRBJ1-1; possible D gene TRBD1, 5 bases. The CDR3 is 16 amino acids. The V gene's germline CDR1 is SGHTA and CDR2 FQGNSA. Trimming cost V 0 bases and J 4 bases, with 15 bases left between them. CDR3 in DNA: TGTGCCAGCAGCTTAGCGCCCGGGGAGGGGAGCACTGAAGCTTTCTTT. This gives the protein CASSLAPGEGSTEAFF. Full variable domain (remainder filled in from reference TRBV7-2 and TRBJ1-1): GAGVSQSPSNKVTEKGKDVELRCDPISGHTALYWYRQSLGQGLEFLIYFQGNSAPDKSGLPSDRFSAERTGGSVSTLTIQRTQQEDSAVYLCASSLAPGEGSTEAFFGQGTRLTVV.

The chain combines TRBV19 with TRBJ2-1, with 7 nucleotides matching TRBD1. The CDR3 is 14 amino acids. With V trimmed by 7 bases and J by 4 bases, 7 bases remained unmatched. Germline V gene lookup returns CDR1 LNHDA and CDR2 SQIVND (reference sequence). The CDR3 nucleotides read TGTGCCAGTACTGACAGGGAAGGTTACAATGAGCAGTTCTTC. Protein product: CASTDREGYNEQFF. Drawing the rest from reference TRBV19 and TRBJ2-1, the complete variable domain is DGGITQSPKYLFRKEGQNVTLSCEQNLNHDAMYWYRQDPGQGLRLIYYSQIVNDFQKGDIAEGYSVSREKKESFPLTVTSAQKNPTAFYLCASTDREGYNEQFFGPGTRLTVL.

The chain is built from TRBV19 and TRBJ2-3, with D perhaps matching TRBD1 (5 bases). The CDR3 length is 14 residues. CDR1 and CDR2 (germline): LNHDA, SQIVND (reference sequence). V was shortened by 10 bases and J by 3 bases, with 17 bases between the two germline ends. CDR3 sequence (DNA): TGTGCCACTCGATCTGGGGCCTGGACAGATACGCAGTATTTT. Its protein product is CATRSGAWTDTQYF.

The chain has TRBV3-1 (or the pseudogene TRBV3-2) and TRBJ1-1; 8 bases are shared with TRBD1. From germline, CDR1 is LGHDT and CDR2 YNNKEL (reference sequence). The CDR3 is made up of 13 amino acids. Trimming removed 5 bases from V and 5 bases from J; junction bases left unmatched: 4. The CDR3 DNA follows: TGTGCCAGCAGCACAGGGGGAAGAACTGAAGCTTTCTTT. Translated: CASSTGGRTEAFF.

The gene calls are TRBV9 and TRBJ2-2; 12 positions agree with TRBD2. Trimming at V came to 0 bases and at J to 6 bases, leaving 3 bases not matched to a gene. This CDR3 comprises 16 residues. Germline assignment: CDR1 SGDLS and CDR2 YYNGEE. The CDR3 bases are TGTGCCAGCAGCGTAGGACTAGCGGGAGTATCCGGGGAGCTGTTTTTT. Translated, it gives CASSVGLAGVSGELFF.

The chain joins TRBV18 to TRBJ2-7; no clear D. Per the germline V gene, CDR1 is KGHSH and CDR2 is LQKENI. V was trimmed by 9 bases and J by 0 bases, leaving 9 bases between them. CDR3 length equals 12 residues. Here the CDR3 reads CASSTGSYEQYF. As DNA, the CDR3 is TGTGCCAGTTCGACGGGCTCCTACGAGCAGTACTTC. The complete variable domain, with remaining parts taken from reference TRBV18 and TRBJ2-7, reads NAGVMQNPRHLVRRRGQEARLRCSPMKGHSHVYWYRQLPEEGLKFMVYLQKENIIDESGMPKERFSAEFPKEGPSILRIQQVVRGDSAAYFCASSTGSYEQYFGPGTRLTVT.

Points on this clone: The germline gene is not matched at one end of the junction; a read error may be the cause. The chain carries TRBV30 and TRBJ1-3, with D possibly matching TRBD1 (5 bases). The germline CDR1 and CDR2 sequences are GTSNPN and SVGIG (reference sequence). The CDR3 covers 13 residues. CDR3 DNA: TGTGCCTGGAGTTGGACGGGGGGAAACCCCATATATTTT. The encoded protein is CAWSWTGGNPIYF.

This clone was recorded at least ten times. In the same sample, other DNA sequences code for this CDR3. CDR3 in DNA: TGTGCCAGCAGCCTTAGACAGGGAAACTATGGCTACACCTTC. It yields the protein CASSLRQGNYGYTF. The V and J genes are TRBV3-1 (or the pseudogene TRBV3-2) and TRBJ1-2, with 7 bases identical to TRBD1. The CDR3 loop spans 14 amino acids. Germline lookup yields CDR1 LGHDT and CDR2 YNNKEL (reference sequence). V lost 4 bases, J lost 2 bases, and 4 bases stayed unmatched.

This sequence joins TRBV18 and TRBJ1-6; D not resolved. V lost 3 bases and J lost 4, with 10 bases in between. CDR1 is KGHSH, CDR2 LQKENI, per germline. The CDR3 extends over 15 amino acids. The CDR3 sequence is CASSPEVRYNSPLHF. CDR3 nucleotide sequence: TGTGCCAGCTCACCCGAGGTCCGATATAATTCACCCCTCCACTTT. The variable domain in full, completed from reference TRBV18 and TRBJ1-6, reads NAGVMQNPRHLVRRRGQEARLRCSPMKGHSHVYWYRQLPEEGLKFMVYLQKENIIDESGMPKERFSAEFPKEGPSILRIQQVVRGDSAAYFCASSPEVRYNSPLHFGNGTRLTVT.

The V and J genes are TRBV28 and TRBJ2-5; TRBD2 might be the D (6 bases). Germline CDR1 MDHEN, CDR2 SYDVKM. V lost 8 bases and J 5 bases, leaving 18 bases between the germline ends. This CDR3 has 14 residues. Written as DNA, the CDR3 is TGTGCCAGCGGCCAAACGCGGAGGGTGGAGACCCAGTACTTC. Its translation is CASGQTRRVETQYF.

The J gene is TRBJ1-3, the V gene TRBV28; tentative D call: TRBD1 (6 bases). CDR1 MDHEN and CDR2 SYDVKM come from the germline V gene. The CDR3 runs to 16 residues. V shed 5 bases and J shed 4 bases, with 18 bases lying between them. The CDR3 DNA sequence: TGTGCCAGCAGTACAAGGACAGTTAGGTTCGGAAACACCATATATTTT. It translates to CASSTRTVRFGNTIYF.

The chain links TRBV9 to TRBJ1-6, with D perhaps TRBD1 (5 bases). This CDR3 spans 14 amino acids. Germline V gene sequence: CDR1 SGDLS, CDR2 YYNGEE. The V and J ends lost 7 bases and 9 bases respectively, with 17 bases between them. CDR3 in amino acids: CASGTARGTSPLHF. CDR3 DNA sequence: TGTGCCAGCGGCACAGCTAGGGGTACTTCACCCCTCCACTTT. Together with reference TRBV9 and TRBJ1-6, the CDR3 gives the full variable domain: DSGVTQTPKHLITATGQRVTLRCSPRSGDLSVYWYQQSLDQGLQFLIQYYNGEERAKGNILERFSAQQFPDLHSELNLSSLELGDSALYFCASGTARGTSPLHFGNGTRLTVT.